These T cell receptor beta chains were read from a single sample in a study of identical twins. TCRdb itself ran the 5' RACE reads through MiXCR, one entry per CDR3 protein. The sample holds hundreds of thousands of distinct CDR3 sequences, about 12% seen once. The same specimen was also included in a second study, on yellow fever vaccine responses in identical twins.

The sample consisted of PBMCs. These receptors were obtained from a woman under 30 in good health. Each CDR3 is given with its conserved first and last residue. Fields, in order: J gene, clone size, D gene, V gene, CDR3 protein, CDR3 DNA. The D gene is left open where the match is weak. Rows may omit the clone size; those that give it use once, few, many or a size class.

TRBJ2-7	NA	NA	TRBV7-9	CASSLAPELGAKEQYF	TGTGCCAGCAGCTTAGCGCCAGAATTGGGGGCGAAAGAGCAGTACTTC
TRBJ2-1	NA	TRBD2	TRBV15	CATSRGGTSGSDEQFF	TGTGCCACCAGCAGAGGGGGGACTAGCGGGAGTGATGAGCAGTTCTTC
TRBJ2-3	many	TRBD2	TRBV6-1	CASSPRLADTQYF	TGTGCCAGCAGTCCCCGACTAGCGGATACGCAGTATTTT
TRBJ1-2	few	NA	TRBV28	CASSLQQAGYGYTF	TGTGCCAGCAGTTTACAACAGGCGGGTTATGGCTACACCTTC
TRBJ1-1	few	NA	TRBV6-2/TRBV6-3	CASTEGSGRTEAFF	TGTGCCAGCACCGAGGGATCGGGCCGCACTGAAGCTTTCTTT
TRBJ2-7	NA	NA	TRBV15	CATSRDPGQDIREQYF	TGTGCCACCAGCAGAGATCCGGGACAAGATATCCGCGAGCAGTACTTC
TRBJ1-1	NA	TRBD1	TRBV6-6	CASTPGQHEAFF	TGTGCCAGCACCCCGGGACAGCATGAAGCTTTCTTT
TRBJ1-2	few	NA	TRBV12-3/TRBV12-4	CASSPRVLNYGYTF	TGTGCCAGCAGCCCCAGAGTATTAAACTATGGCTACACCTTC
TRBJ2-3	few	NA	TRBV20-1	CSAQYRNTDTQYF	TGCAGTGCACAATACAGGAACACAGATACGCAGTATTTT
TRBJ2-2	NA	TRBD1	TRBV12-3/TRBV12-4	CASSFVGGALSTGELFF	TGTGCCAGCAGTTTTGTAGGGGGCGCCTTGTCCACCGGGGAGCTGTTTTTT
TRBJ1-5	NA	NA	TRBV6-1	CASSESTRPQHF	TGTGCCAGCAGTGAATCCACCCGGCCCCAGCATTTT
TRBJ2-3	few	TRBD1	TRBV5-1	CASSLQGQITDTQYF	TGCGCCAGCAGCTTACAGGGGCAAATCACAGATACGCAGTATTTT
TRBJ2-2	NA	TRBD2	TRBV3-1	CASSQVRASGGNTGKLFF	TGTGCCAGCAGCCAAGTTAGGGCTAGCGGGGGGAACACCGGGAAGCTGTTTTTT
TRBJ2-3	many	NA	TRBV24-1	CATSDADTQSRDTQYF	TGTGCCACCAGTGATGCGGACACCCAAAGCCGCGATACGCAGTATTTT
TRBJ1-2	few	NA	TRBV20-1	CRPAPGYTF	TGCAGGCCAGCCCCTGGCTACACCTTC
TRBJ2-4	few	NA	TRBV5-1	CASSLASRSREYF	TGCGCCAGCAGCTTGGCAAGCAGGTCCCGGGAGTACTTC
TRBJ1-4	NA	TRBD1	TRBV20-1	CSARAFTGGANEKLFF	TGCAGTGCTAGAGCCTTTACAGGGGGGGCTAATGAAAAACTGTTTTTT
TRBJ1-2	few	TRBD1	TRBV3-1	CASSQEDRAHPYGYTF	TGTGCCAGCAGCCAAGAGGACAGGGCCCACCCCTATGGCTACACCTTC
TRBJ2-3	few	TRBD1	TRBV6-5	CASSYTPWTGASTQYF	TGTGCCAGCAGTTATACCCCCTGGACAGGTGCAAGTACGCAGTATTTT
TRBJ2-3	few	TRBD2	TRBV11-1	CASIRTSGVWDWLDTQYF	TGTGCCAGCATCCGGACTAGCGGGGTGTGGGACTGGCTAGATACGCAGTATTTT
TRBJ2-3	many	TRBD1	TRBV20-1	CSPRDRTNTDTQYF	TGCAGTCCCAGGGACAGGACAAACACAGATACGCAGTATTTT
TRBJ2-3	NA	TRBD1	TRBV12-3/TRBV12-4	CASSSRTGADTQYF	TGTGCCAGCAGTTCCAGGACAGGGGCAGATACGCAGTATTTT
TRBJ2-1	NA	TRBD2	TRBV12-3/TRBV12-4	CASSPKGLAGGRAYNEQFF	TGTGCCAGCAGTCCAAAGGGACTAGCGGGGGGAAGGGCCTACAATGAGCAGTTCTTC
TRBJ2-1	NA	NA	TRBV24-1	CATGTLYNEQFF	TGTGCCACGGGGACACTGTACAATGAGCAGTTCTTC
TRBJ1-1	NA	NA	TRBV5-5	CASSTTGLSEAFF	TGTGCCAGCAGCACGACGGGATTGAGTGAAGCTTTCTTT
TRBJ2-7	NA	TRBD1	TRBV12-3/TRBV12-4	CASSQYGTGVYEQYF	TGTGCCAGCAGCCAGTATGGGACAGGAGTCTACGAGCAGTACTTC
TRBJ2-7	many	NA	TRBV3-1	CASSPPRQGPSLEQYF	TGTGCCAGCAGCCCCCCAAGGCAGGGACCCTCCTTGGAGCAGTACTTC
TRBJ1-2	few	NA	TRBV5-5	CASSLGIVDYGYTF	TGTGCCAGCAGCCTGGGCATTGTGGACTATGGCTACACCTTC
TRBJ2-1	NA	TRBD2	TRBV5-5	CASSPPSGGAYEQFF	TGTGCCAGCAGTCCCCCTAGCGGGGGGGCCTATGAGCAGTTCTTC
TRBJ2-1	NA	NA	TRBV21-1	CASSKVHGGDYNEQFF	TGTGCCAGCAGCAAAGTCCACGGGGGTGATTACAATGAGCAGTTCTTC
TRBJ2-1	NA	TRBD2	TRBV20-1	CSARLNRGGLPYNEQFF	TGCAGTGCTAGATTAAACCGGGGGGGGCTGCCCTACAATGAGCAGTTCTTC
TRBJ2-7	NA	NA	TRBV5-1	CASSWGPNYEQYF	TGCGCCAGCAGCTGGGGACCGAATTACGAGCAGTACTTC
TRBJ2-5	NA	TRBD1	TRBV20-1	CSAPREGTVSQETQYF	TGCAGTGCTCCACGGGAAGGGACAGTATCACAAGAGACCCAGTACTTC
TRBJ2-1	NA	TRBD2	TRBV9	CASSVTSGRGSEQFF	TGTGCCAGCAGCGTAACTAGCGGGAGGGGGAGTGAGCAGTTCTTC
TRBJ2-7	once	NA	TRBV4-1	CASSQDRGAALGEQYF	TGCGCCAGCAGCCAAGATCGCGGGGCGGCCTTGGGTGAGCAGTACTTC
TRBJ1-1	NA	NA	TRBV10-3	CAISGQSEAFF	TGTGCCATCAGTGGACAGAGTGAAGCTTTCTTT
TRBJ2-2	NA	TRBD1	TRBV29-1	CSVSDRGKRNTGELFF	TGCAGCGTTAGTGACAGGGGGAAAAGGAACACCGGGGAGCTGTTTTTT
TRBJ2-7	few	NA	TRBV20-1	CSASASHPYEQYF	TGCAGTGCTAGTGCCAGCCATCCCTACGAGCAGTACTTC
TRBJ1-2	many	TRBD1	TRBV12-3/TRBV12-4	CASSRARTGRNYGYTF	TGTGCCAGCAGTCGCGCCAGGACAGGTAGAAACTATGGCTACACCTTC
TRBJ2-5	few	TRBD1	TRBV7-8	CASSTHRGTQETQYF	TGTGCCAGCAGCACCCACAGGGGGACCCAAGAGACCCAGTACTTC
TRBJ2-1	NA	NA	TRBV12-3/TRBV12-4	CASRSMGGDSYNEQFF	TGTGCCAGCAGGTCCATGGGGGGCGACTCCTACAATGAGCAGTTCTTC
TRBJ2-3	NA	TRBD1	TRBV9	CASSSGRGQYTDTQYF	TGTGCCAGCAGCTCTGGCAGGGGGCAGTACACAGATACGCAGTATTTT
TRBJ1-5	few	TRBD1	TRBV5-5	CASSGTGGFQPQHF	TGTGCCAGCAGCGGGACAGGGGGCTTTCAGCCCCAGCATTTT
TRBJ1-6	many	TRBD1	TRBV28	CASSAGQGNSPLHF	TGTGCCAGCAGCGCGGGACAGGGGAATTCACCCCTCCACTTT
TRBJ1-1	NA	TRBD1	TRBV29-1	CSVPDRGTEAFF	TGCAGCGTTCCGGACAGGGGAACTGAAGCTTTCTTT
TRBJ2-7	NA	TRBD2	TRBV10-3	CAISESAGGPYEQYF	TGTGCCATCAGTGAGTCAGCGGGAGGGCCCTACGAGCAGTACTTC
TRBJ1-4	many	NA	TRBV5-1	CASSSDTPNEKLFF	TGCGCCAGCAGCTCGGACACCCCTAATGAAAAACTGTTTTTT
TRBJ1-1	many	NA	TRBV5-1	CASSLGTLKGRTEAFF	TGCGCCAGCAGCTTGGGGACACTTAAGGGTCGGACTGAAGCTTTCTTT
TRBJ2-4	many	TRBD1	TRBV24-1	CATKTGQDKNIQYF	TGTGCCACCAAGACCGGACAGGACAAAAACATTCAGTACTTC
TRBJ2-7	few	TRBD2	TRBV13	CASSLSRTGTSAYEQYF	TGTGCCAGCAGCTTATCGCGAACCGGGACTAGCGCCTACGAGCAGTACTTC
TRBJ2-5	many	TRBD1	TRBV20-1	CSASLTGVFETQYF	TGCAGTGCCTCCCTGACAGGGGTTTTCGAGACCCAGTACTTC
TRBJ2-5	NA	NA	TRBV7-9	CASSYADNAGPQYF	TGTGCCAGCAGCTATGCAGACAACGCCGGACCCCAGTACTTC
TRBJ2-7	NA	NA	TRBV5-1	CASSLGPPSSYEQYF	TGCGCCAGCAGCTTGGGACCTCCCAGCTCCTACGAGCAGTACTTC
TRBJ2-3	few	NA	TRBV7-3	CASSLKGTRTDTQYF	TGTGCCAGCAGCTTAAAGGGGACTCGAACAGATACGCAGTATTTT
TRBJ1-1	many	NA	TRBV2	CASSITPNTEAFF	TGTGCCAGCAGCATAACGCCGAACACTGAAGCTTTCTTT
TRBJ1-6	few	TRBD1	TRBV2	CASRPGQGSPLHF	TGTGCCAGCAGGCCGGGACAGGGTTCACCCCTCCACTTT
TRBJ2-3	NA	TRBD1	TRBV5-8	CASSGRTGRNTDTHYF	TGTGCCAGCAGCGGACGGACAGGGAGGAACACAGATACGCACTATTTT
TRBJ1-2	NA	TRBD1	TRBV6-1	CASSTGGVIYGYTF	TGTGCCAGCAGCACAGGGGGCGTCATCTATGGCTACACCTTC
TRBJ2-3	NA	NA	TRBV20-1	CSAKLAAADTQYF	TGCAGTGCCAAATTGGCGGCTGCAGATACGCAGTATTTT